These 32 T cell receptor beta chains were all obtained from the same sample, sequenced in a study of glioma-infiltrating T cells (dated by TCRdb to 2016 to 2017). For sequencing, an Illumina MiSeq was employed. The iRepertoire nested amplicon-rescue multiplex PCR (arm-PCR) platform was used to amplify TCR alpha and beta CDR3 regions from RNA. TCRdb reprocessing: public reads trimmed at Q25 with fastp, clones called with MiXCR, in-frame beta chains kept. All rows with the same CDR3 protein become a single entry with the most common DNA and genes. Recorded for this sample are some 100,000 distinct CDR3 sequences; around a quarter of them occurred a single time. Clones ranked in the top ten supply about a third of the sample. The sequencing input was glioma tissue, nonneoplastic brain tissue, or PBMCs (not recorded which). Receptor source: a human donor with low-grade glioma or glioblastoma, undergoing nonglioma brain surgery, or in good health (not recorded which).

The genes are TRBV29-1 and TRBJ1-6; TRBD1 matches 9 bases. With 4 bases clipped from V and 7 bases from J, the junction kept 5 bases outside the gene matches. This CDR3 region has 14 residues. Per the germline V gene, CDR1 is SQVTM and CDR2 is ANQGSEA. For the CDR3, the DNA is TGCAGCGTTGGTTCCGGGACAGGGAATTCACCCCTCCACTTT. Translation: CSVGSGTGNSPLHF.

The V call is TRBV29-1, the J call TRBJ1-1; D is unclear. The CDR3 is made up of 12 amino acids. The V gene's germline CDR1 is SQVTM and CDR2 ANQGSEA. With 6 bases removed from V and 4 bases from J, the gap between germline ends came to 12 bases. The CDR3 DNA is TGCAGCGTGGCTCGAGGGATCACTGAAGCTTTCTTT. Protein sequence: CSVARGITEAFF.

This clonotype occurred many times. V is TRBV7-2 and J is TRBJ1-6, with D possibly TRBD1 on 5 matching bases. The V end was cut by 5 bases, the J end by 8 bases, with 13 bases between. Germline V gene sequence: CDR1 SGHTA, CDR2 FQGNSA. The CDR3 covers 14 residues. The CDR3 protein is CASSPGTLYSPLHF. CDR3 DNA sequence: TGTGCCAGCAGCCCCGGGACGCTTTATTCACCCCTCCACTTT.

This clonotype was recorded a few times. The chain recombines TRBV19 with TRBJ1-5, with D perhaps matching TRBD1 (5 bases). In germline, CDR1 is LNHDA, CDR2 SQIVND (reference sequence). V lost 8 bases to trimming and J lost 3 bases, with 14 bases between them. The length of the CDR3 is 14 residues. As DNA, the CDR3 is TGTGCCAGTCAGCGACAGACGAACAATCAGCCCCAGCATTTT. Protein: CASQRQTNNQPQHF. Together with reference TRBV19 and TRBJ1-5, the CDR3 gives the full variable domain: DGGITQSPKYLFRKEGQNVTLSCEQNLNHDAMYWYRQDPGQGLRLIYYSQIVNDFQKGDIAEGYSVSREKKESFPLTVTSAQKNPTAFYLCASQRQTNNQPQHFGDGTRLSIL.

The V call is TRBV7-9, the J call TRBJ2-1; 9 positions match TRBD2. The V gene end was trimmed by 1 base and the J gene end by 8 bases; junction bases not matched to a gene: 6. In germline, CDR1 is SEHNR, CDR2 FQNEAQ (reference sequence). The CDR3 contains 15 residues. The CDR3 nucleotides are TGTGCCAGCAGCTTAGGACTAGCGGTAGAAGATGAGCAGTTCTTC. Encoded protein: CASSLGLAVEDEQFF. Full variable domain (rest looked up from reference TRBV7-9 and TRBJ2-1): DTGVSQNPRHKITKRGQNVTFRCDPISEHNRLYWYRQTLGQGPEFLTYFQNEAQLEKSRLLSDRFSAERPKGSFSTLEIQRTEQGDSAMYLCASSLGLAVEDEQFFGPGTRLTVL.

On this clonotype itself: This could be a read error, since a much larger clone is one nucleotide away. This CDR3 is missing its conserved last phenylalanine or tryptophan, likely due to a read error. No DNA is shown, since the ends of the CDR3 on it are uncertain; the CDR3 is the one TCRdb lists. CDR3 sequence reads: CASECDRDTEAFS. The V and J genes are TRBV12-2 and TRBJ1-1; the table gives TRBD1 as D, unverified against the DNA. TRBV12-2 is a listed pseudogene. The CDR3 sequence runs 13 residues, both termini included.

At least ten counts were recorded for this clonotype. The rearrangement joins TRBV29-1 to TRBJ2-5; D might be TRBD2 (5 bases). CDR3 length: 14 residues. Between the trimmed V and J ends, which lost 1 base and 5 bases, there was a span of 14 bases. Germline V gives CDR1 SQVTM, CDR2 ANQGSEA. The CDR3 region is CSVEAPRGRETQYF. The CDR3 nucleotides are TGCAGCGTTGAAGCTCCCCGGGGTCGGGAGACCCAGTACTTC.

The sample holds many counts of this clonotype. This chain links TRBV29-1 with TRBJ1-2; 9 positions match TRBD1. The CDR3 is 13 amino acids. Losses at the gene ends were 5 bases for V and 2 bases for J; bases not matched to a gene: 3. In germline, CDR1 is SQVTM, CDR2 ANQGSEA. CDR3 amino acids: CSVTGQGNYGYTF. In DNA, the CDR3 is TGCAGCGTTACCGGACAGGGGAACTATGGCTACACCTTC.

This clonotype was recorded many times. The chain combines TRBV2 with TRBJ2-1, with D possibly called TRBD1 or TRBD2 (5 bases each). CDR3 size: 14 residues. Trimming removed 7 bases from V and 5 bases from J, with 15 bases in between. Germline CDR1 reads SNHLY; CDR2 reads FYNNEI. CDR3 protein: CASNNRDRNNEQFF. The CDR3 DNA follows: TGTGCCAGCAACAACCGGGACCGGAACAATGAGCAGTTCTTC.

This clonotype was observed many times. V and J are TRBV18 and TRBJ2-3; unclear D gene. The length of the CDR3 is 15 residues. Looked up from germline, CDR1 is KGHSH and CDR2 is LQKENI. The V gene lost 3 bases and the J gene lost 0 bases, with 10 bases spanning the gap. CDR3 sequence reads: CASSPPSGSTDTQYF. CDR3 bases: TGTGCCAGCTCACCGCCTAGTGGTAGCACAGATACGCAGTATTTT. Filled out from reference TRBV18 and TRBJ2-3, the complete variable domain reads NAGVMQNPRHLVRRRGQEARLRCSPMKGHSHVYWYRQLPEEGLKFMVYLQKENIIDESGMPKERFSAEFPKEGPSILRIQQVVRGDSAAYFCASSPPSGSTDTQYFGPGTRLTVL.

There are many counts of this clonotype. V and J are TRBV20-1 and TRBJ2-3, with TRBD1 identical over 10 bases. This CDR3 spans 15 amino acids. V lost 3 bases and J lost 3; bases outside the gene matches: 6. CDR1 and CDR2 from the germline V gene are DFQATT and SNEGSKA (reference sequence). For the CDR3, the DNA is TGCAGTGCTAGTGGACAGGGGGTCGGGACAGATACGCAGTATTTT. Amino acid sequence: CSASGQGVGTDTQYF.

This clonotype was counted ten times or more. The chain has TRBV6-6 and TRBJ2-2; TRBD1 matches at 10 bases. Germline V gene data show CDR1 as MNHNY and CDR2 as SVGAGI (reference sequence). The V and J ends lost 0 bases and 7 bases, in that order; junction bases with no gene match: 2. The CDR3 extends over 15 amino acids. This CDR3 reads CASSYSGQGFGELFF. The DNA of the CDR3 is TGTGCCAGCAGTTACTCGGGACAGGGGTTCGGGGAGCTGTTTTTT.

The sample holds a few counts of this clonotype. This CDR3 reads CASSSQGGGNQPQHF. CDR3 DNA: TGTGCCAGCAGCTCTCAGGGGGGTGGCAATCAGCCCCAGCATTTT. This chain connects TRBV7-9 to TRBJ1-5; 7 positions match TRBD1. This CDR3 comprises 15 residues. The germline V gene encodes CDR1 SEHNR and CDR2 FQNEAQ (reference sequence). V trimming: 4 bases; J trimming: 2 bases; junction bases outside the gene matches: 5.

This sequence joins TRBV11-2 and TRBJ1-1; tentative D call: TRBD1 (6 bases). Between the trimmed V and J ends, which lost 0 bases and 5 bases, there was a span of 10 bases. The CDR3 covers 14 residues. Germline lookup yields CDR1 SGHAT and CDR2 FQNNGV. CDR3 region: CASSLEGAGTEAFF. The CDR3 DNA reads as TGTGCCAGCAGCTTAGAGGGGGCGGGAACTGAAGCTTTCTTT.

The V gene is TRBV5-1, the J gene TRBJ1-5; D not resolved. In germline, CDR1 is SGHRS, CDR2 YFSETQ. V was shortened by 0 bases and J by 10 bases, with 11 bases between the two germline ends. CDR3 length: 13 amino acids. The CDR3 region is CASSLEGFGPQHF. The DNA of the CDR3 is TGCGCCAGCAGCTTGGAAGGATTCGGACCCCAGCATTTT.

As regards this clonotype: Possible read error: a much larger clone is one base away. The chain couples TRBV5-4 to TRBJ1-6; no definite D call. The CDR3 spans 12 residues. Germline V gives CDR1 SGHNT, CDR2 YYREEE (reference sequence). The DNA of the CDR3 is TGTGCCAGCAGATTCGACGTTGAACCCCTCAACTTT. Amino acid sequence: CASRFDVEPLNF. The whole variable domain, filled in from reference TRBV5-4 and TRBJ1-6, reads ETGVTQSPTHLIKTRGQQVTLRCSSQSGHNTVSWYQQALGQGPQFIFQYYREEENGRGNFPPRFSGLQFPNYSSELNVNALELDDSALYLCASRFDVEPLNFGNGTRLTVT.

Turning to this clonotype: Just one base apart from a much larger clone, this may be a read error. CDR3 in amino acids: CASRFGAGGEQYF. In DNA form, the CDR3 reads TGCGCCAGCAGATTTGGAGCTGGGGGCGAGCAGTACTTC. This chain uses TRBV5-1 with TRBJ2-7; D might be TRBD1 or TRBD2, each matching 5 bases. Trimming took off 5 bases at V and 6 bases at J, with 15 bases between the two ends. The CDR3 runs to 13 residues. In germline, CDR1 is SGHRS, CDR2 YFSETQ.

This clonotype was observed many times. The rearrangement links TRBV2 to TRBJ1-2, with D unresolved. The CDR3 has 13 residues. The germline V gene encodes CDR1 SNHLY and CDR2 FYNNEI. V lost 3 bases, J lost 8 bases, and 13 bases lay in between. Written as DNA, the CDR3 is TGTGCCAGCAGTGAGGCTCTCCTCGGCGGCTACACCTTC. Amino acids: CASSEALLGGYTF. Full variable domain (missing parts from reference TRBV2 and TRBJ1-2): EPEVTQTPSHQVTQMGQEVILRCVPISNHLYFYWYRQILGQKVEFLVSFYNNEISEKSEIFDDQFSVERPDGSNFTLKIRSTKLEDSAMYFCASSEALLGGYTFGSGTRLTVV.

The sample holds one count of this clonotype. A read error is possible here, since a much larger clone lies one base away. The conserved phenylalanine or tryptophan is not found at the CDR3 terminus, so this likely reflects a read error. The V and J genes are TRBV4-1 and TRBJ2-7; D is uncertain. V lost 4 bases, J lost 0 bases, and 13 bases lay in between. Germline-derived CDR1 and CDR2 are MGHRA and YSYEKL. CDR3 length equals 15 residues. The chain's CDR3 is CASSPRADGSYEQYL. The CDR3 DNA reads TGCGCCAGCAGCCCCCGGGCAGATGGCTCCTACGAGCAGTACCTC.

This clonotype was seen many times. The rearrangement uses TRBV6-2 or TRBV6-3 and TRBJ2-1; D ambiguous. Trimming stripped 4 bases from V and 2 bases from J, with 6 bases between. The CDR3 loop spans 13 amino acids. Germline assignment: CDR1 MNHEY and CDR2 SVGEGT. CDR3 sequence: CASSFRPYNEQFF. CDR3 DNA sequence: TGTGCCAGCAGTTTCCGGCCCTACAATGAGCAGTTCTTC.

Concerning this clonotype: A much larger clone is a single base away; this may be a read error. V gene TRBV24-1 combines with J gene TRBJ2-1; D unresolved. Trimming cost V 6 bases and J 9 bases, with 26 bases left between them. Germline assignment: CDR1 KGHDR and CDR2 SFDVKD. The CDR3 totals 17 residues. The chain's CDR3 is CATSNPVIDGQKGEQFF. In nucleotides, the CDR3 is TGTGCCACCAGTAATCCCGTAATTGATGGCCAGAAAGGTGAGCAGTTCTTC.

The table lists this clonotype with a few counts. CDR3 amino acids: CASSRRTSGREETQYF. Written as DNA, the CDR3 is TGTGCCAGCAGCCGTCGGACTAGCGGGAGAGAAGAGACCCAGTACTTC. The chain joins TRBV3-1 to TRBJ2-5, with TRBD2 identical over 13 bases. The V segment lost 4 bases and the J segment 3 bases; nucleotides outside the gene matches: 5. This CDR3 region has 16 residues. Per the germline V gene, CDR1 is LGHDT and CDR2 is YNNKEL (reference sequence).

The gene calls are TRBV5-5 and TRBJ1-5; TRBD1 is a possible D gene (6 bases). V was pared by 3 bases and J by 10 bases, with 17 bases between. CDR1 and CDR2 from the germline V gene are SGHKS and YYEKEE (reference sequence). The CDR3 runs 14 residues. CDR3 sequence (DNA): TGTGCCAGCAGCTGGGGGGCAGGGGTTCTCCCCCAGCATTTT. This sequence encodes CASSWGAGVLPQHF.

This clonotype was recorded many times. The V gene is TRBV29-1, the J gene TRBJ2-3; 11 nucleotides match TRBD1. The V segment lost 3 bases and the J segment 4 bases; nucleotides outside the gene matches: 0. CDR3 size: 13 residues. The germline CDR1 and CDR2 sequences are SQVTM and ANQGSEA. CDR3 amino acids: CSVEGQGADTQYF. The CDR3 nucleotides read TGCAGCGTTGAGGGACAGGGGGCAGATACGCAGTATTTT.

This clonotype occurred many times. This chain uses TRBV12-3 or TRBV12-4 with TRBJ1-2, with D maybe TRBD1 (6 bases). V was clipped by 6 bases and J by 8 bases, with 19 bases between them. The CDR3 consists of 14 residues. For the CDR3, the DNA is TGTGCCAGCAGCACCTACAGGGCAGGGCGCGGCTACACCTTC. This codes for CASSTYRAGRGYTF.

This chain links TRBV4-1 with TRBJ1-2, with TRBD1 matching over 10 bases. Per germline, CDR1 MGHRA and CDR2 YSYEKL. J lost 8 bases, V lost 3 bases, and 6 bases had no gene match. The CDR3 totals 14 residues. CDR3 protein: CASSQPGQGPGYTF. In DNA, the CDR3 is TGCGCCAGCAGCCAGCCGGGACAGGGGCCGGGCTACACCTTC.

This clonotype was seen at least ten times. The CDR3 is CASSYPKRTANTEAFF. CDR3 sequence (DNA): TGTGCCAGCAGTTACCCAAAACGGACGGCGAACACTGAAGCTTTCTTT. This sequence joins TRBV6-2 or TRBV6-3 and TRBJ1-1, with D unresolved. The CDR3 runs 16 residues. V was clipped by 2 bases and J by 1 base, with 14 bases between them. The V gene's germline CDR1 is MNHEY and CDR2 SVGEGT.

This clonotype was seen repeatedly, ten times or more. The chain combines TRBV20-1 with TRBJ2-7; 7 bases are a match to TRBD1. The CDR3 length is 13 residues. Germline V gene data show CDR1 as DFQATT and CDR2 as SNEGSKA (reference sequence). Trimming at V came to 2 bases and at J to 4 bases, leaving 5 bases not matched to a gene. The CDR3 region is CSARQGEPYEQYF. The CDR3 region has the DNA TGCAGTGCTAGACAGGGGGAGCCTTACGAGCAGTACTTC.

As to this clonotype: Because the CDR3 is missing its conserved closing phenylalanine or tryptophan, this is likely a read error. V usage is TRBV19 and J usage is TRBJ2-7; TRBD1 matches 7 bases. This CDR3 is 13 amino acids long. V lost 3 bases and J lost 2; bases outside the gene matches: 1. The V gene's germline CDR1 is LNHDA and CDR2 SQIVND (reference sequence). The CDR3 DNA is TGTGCCAGTAGTATGCAGGGGGCCTACGAGCAGTACCTC. Its translation is CASSMQGAYEQYL.

Concerning this clonotype: The germline gene is not matched at one end of the junction; a read error may be the cause. This sequence joins TRBV7-2 and TRBJ2-5; the D call may be TRBD1 or TRBD2 (5 bases each). The CDR3 spans 17 residues. Germline V CDR1 and CDR2: SGHTA, FQGNSA. The CDR3 region is CASGLALGREPLGTQYF. Written as DNA, the CDR3 is TGTGCCAGCGGCTTAGCGCTCGGCAGGGAACCCTTAGGGACCCAGTACTTC. Full variable domain (outside the CDR3, taken from reference TRBV7-2 and TRBJ2-5): GAGVSQSPSNKVTEKGKDVELRCDPISGHTALYWYRQSLGQGLEFLIYFQGNSAPDKSGLPSDRFSAERTGGSVSTLTIQRTQQEDSAVYLCASGLALGREPLGTQYFGPGTRLLVL.

Concerning this clonotype itself: A much larger clone lies one base from this, so it may be a read error. The rearrangement uses TRBV14 and TRBJ2-1, with D possibly TRBD2 on 6 matching bases. CDR1 is SGHDN, CDR2 FVKESK, per germline. The CDR3 length is 16 residues. CDR3 amino acids: CDSSQGGSLSYNEQFF. The CDR3 nucleotides read TGTGACAGCAGCCAAGGAGGGAGCCTCTCCTACAATGAGCAGTTCTTC.

This chain connects TRBV29-1 to TRBJ2-5; 10 bases are shared with TRBD2. After removal of 7 bases from V and 1 base from J, the junction contained 9 bases not matched to a gene. Germline-derived CDR1 and CDR2 are SQVTM and ANQGSEA. This CDR3 has 15 amino acids. The CDR3 sequence is CSATDTSGIQETQYF. In DNA form, the CDR3 reads TGCAGCGCAACGGACACTAGCGGGATCCAAGAGACCCAGTACTTC.